This T cell receptor beta chain was observed in a study of T cell changes during pregnancy in multiple sclerosis (dated by TCRdb to about 2019). About the full investigation: Changes in the T cell repertoire over the course of pregnancy were examined in this study in women with multiple sclerosis.

The library was produced with the immunoSEQ multiplex PCR assay. Here the immuneACCESS table is served through TCRdb, limited to in-frame sequences with V and J called. Missing clones are a known gap in these copies; in checked studies unresolved V genes cover under half, and the rest lacks a known reason. In all, the sample holds tens of thousands of clones, and over 90% of those were seen once. Of the sample, just under 1% is held by the ten largest clones. The CDR3, cysteine through phenylalanine, is 11 amino acids long. Of the read, only the CDR3 DNA is kept; its 33 bases are in frame from base 1. V sheds 8 bases and J sheds 0 bases, leaving 4 bases between their ends. In the germline V gene (reference sequence), CDR1 corresponds to MNHNY and CDR2 to SVGAGI. A word on this clone: This clone's antigen is unknown. Within one base of it there is no much larger clone, and no base qualities were kept.

Recombination linked TRBV6-6 to TRBJ1-1; no D gene call is confident. This clonotype was sampled from a female donor with multiple sclerosis, enrolled in a pregnancy study. The source was peripheral blood, collected after pregnancy. Here is the DNA: TGTGCCAGCTGCGTGAACACTGAAGCTTTCTTT. Translated, it reads CASCVNTEAFF.